Sequencing of this T cell receptor beta chain was carried out in a study of cytotoxic CD8 clonotypes in ibrutinib-treated CLL. Study overall: For this cohort, patients were about a dozen relapsed/refractory and approximately 15 treatment-naive, while fewer than 18 were IGHV unmutated.

TCR beta libraries used 2 to 2.5 micrograms of genomic DNA from cryopreserved PBMCs. The method was immunoSEQ multiplex PCR; TCRdb's version includes in-frame clones alone and lacks a portion of them. This table has 55,000 to 85,000 clones, 90% appearing once. The CDR3 runs to 15 residues. Trimming shortened V by 8 bases and J by 9 bases, and 20 bases separated the two germline ends. Germline loops: CDR1 MNHEY, CDR2 SMNVEV (reference sequence). This clone appeared a single time. Its specificity is unknown. Findings of the study overall: Progressing patients had sampling times that differed from those of sustained-remission patients.

The chain employs TRBV27 and TRBJ1-6; D is ambiguous. The sample consisted of PBMCs, taken after 12 months of ibrutinib treatment. The receptor was isolated from a human donor with chronic lymphocytic leukemia. CDR3 bases: TGTGCCAGCCGGCTAGGGCCTCAGCCGAGTTCACCCCTCCACTTT. Amino acids: CASRLGPQPSSPLHF.